A selection of T cell receptor beta chains follows, all from one sample in a study of technical replicates of blood from a few donors. Profiled with immunoSEQ multiplex PCR; TCRdb holds only in-frame clones, not every one. The sample holds approximately 92,000 clones, 85% to 95% seen once. Source material: T cells isolated from PBMCs. These receptors were taken from a human donor in good health. Each CDR3 is given with its conserved first and last residue. A D gene is named only where the DNA matches it firmly. Part of the rows lack a size; the others show once, few, many or a class for expanded clones.

D gene: -
clone size: once
V gene: TRBV9
J gene: TRBJ2-1
CDR3 DNA: TGTGCCAGCAGCGTAGAAGCGGCCGCCTCCTACAATGAGCAGTTCTTC
CDR3 protein: CASSVEAAASYNEQFF

D gene: -
clone size: -
V gene: TRBV4-1
J gene: TRBJ2-7
CDR3 DNA: TGCGCCAGCAGCCGAGAGTCGGGAGTTAGCTACGAGCAGTACTTC
CDR3 protein: CASSRESGVSYEQYF

D gene: -
clone size: -
V gene: TRBV9
J gene: TRBJ2-3
CDR3 DNA: TGTGCCAGCAGCGGGACATCGACTAGACATACGCAGTATTTT
CDR3 protein: CASSGTSTRHTQYF

D gene: -
clone size: -
V gene: TRBV9
J gene: TRBJ2-3
CDR3 DNA: TGTGCCAGCAGCGCTTCACTAGGCACAGATACGCAGTATTTT
CDR3 protein: CASSASLGTDTQYF

D gene: -
clone size: -
V gene: TRBV2
J gene: TRBJ1-2
CDR3 DNA: TGTGCCAGCAGCCACAGAGAAAAGTATGGCTACACCTTC
CDR3 protein: CASSHREKYGYTF

D gene: TRBD1
clone size: -
V gene: TRBV19
J gene: TRBJ2-7
CDR3 DNA: TGTGCCAGTAGGCGTGGACAGGGGGCATCCTACGAGCAGTACTTC
CDR3 protein: CASRRGQGASYEQYF

D gene: -
clone size: -
V gene: TRBV7-2
J gene: TRBJ1-1
CDR3 DNA: TGTGCCAGCAGCTCGGGTTTTTTGTCTGAAGCTTTCTTT
CDR3 protein: CASSSGFLSEAFF

D gene: TRBD2
clone size: -
V gene: TRBV29-1
J gene: TRBJ2-5
CDR3 DNA: TGCAGCGTTGCTAGCGGGCAAGAGACCCAGTACTTC
CDR3 protein: CSVASGQETQYF

D gene: TRBD1
clone size: -
V gene: TRBV27
J gene: TRBJ2-1
CDR3 DNA: TGTGCCAGCAGTCTGGGACAGGGGTTACATGAGCAGTTCTTC
CDR3 protein: CASSLGQGLHEQFF

D gene: -
clone size: -
V gene: TRBV11-3
J gene: TRBJ2-3
CDR3 DNA: TGTGCCAGCACCTTGCTCAACTCAGATACGCAGTATTTT
CDR3 protein: CASTLLNSDTQYF

D gene: -
clone size: -
V gene: TRBV4-1
J gene: TRBJ1-1
CDR3 DNA: TGCGCCAGCAGCCGCCCCGGACTTCTCAACACTGAAGCTTTCTTT
CDR3 protein: CASSRPGLLNTEAFF

D gene: TRBD2
clone size: -
V gene: TRBV9
J gene: TRBJ2-5
CDR3 DNA: TGTGCCAGCAGTGTATGGACTAGCGGCCCACAAGAGACCCAGTACTTC
CDR3 protein: CASSVWTSGPQETQYF

D gene: TRBD1
clone size: once
V gene: TRBV19
J gene: TRBJ2-5
CDR3 DNA: TGTGCCAGTAGCACTAATCCAGGGGGAGCGCTCGAGACCCAGTACTTC
CDR3 protein: CASSTNPGGALETQYF

D gene: -
clone size: -
V gene: TRBV28
J gene: TRBJ2-3
CDR3 DNA: TGTGCCAGCACCCGACAGGGCGGGGGCACAGATACGCAGTATTTT
CDR3 protein: CASTRQGGGTDTQYF

D gene: -
clone size: -
V gene: TRBV5-1
J gene: TRBJ2-1
CDR3 DNA: TGCGCCAGCAGCTTCGAAACGGGAGACGACCAGTTCTTC
CDR3 protein: CASSFETGDDQFF

D gene: TRBD1
clone size: -
V gene: TRBV27
J gene: TRBJ2-1
CDR3 DNA: TGTGCCAGCACCCCGGGACAGGGTTACAATGAGCAGTTCTTC
CDR3 protein: CASTPGQGYNEQFF

D gene: TRBD1
clone size: -
V gene: TRBV19
J gene: TRBJ1-1
CDR3 DNA: TGTGCCAGTAGTATGGACAGGGTTAACACTGAAGCTTTCTTT
CDR3 protein: CASSMDRVNTEAFF

D gene: -
clone size: -
V gene: TRBV2
J gene: TRBJ2-3
CDR3 DNA: TGTGCCATAACAGGGCTGAGCACAGATACGCAGTATTTT
CDR3 protein: CAITGLSTDTQYF

D gene: TRBD1
clone size: -
V gene: TRBV2
J gene: TRBJ1-1
CDR3 DNA: TGTGCCAGGACACCAGGGGGTGAAGCTTTCTTT
CDR3 protein: CARTPGGEAFF

D gene: TRBD1
clone size: -
V gene: TRBV18
J gene: TRBJ2-7
CDR3 DNA: TGTGCCAGCTCAGGGGACAGGGGTTACTACGAGCAGTACTTC
CDR3 protein: CASSGDRGYYEQYF

D gene: -
clone size: -
V gene: TRBV28
J gene: TRBJ1-1
CDR3 DNA: TGTGCCAGCAGTTTAACCTTGGACAGACGGACTGAAGCTTTCTTT
CDR3 protein: CASSLTLDRRTEAFF

D gene: -
clone size: -
V gene: TRBV27
J gene: TRBJ1-5
CDR3 DNA: TGTGCCAGCAGTTTATCGACACAGGAGAATCAGCCCCAGCATTTT
CDR3 protein: CASSLSTQENQPQHF

D gene: TRBD1
clone size: -
V gene: TRBV28
J gene: TRBJ1-2
CDR3 DNA: TGTGCCAGCAGTCCTCGAGGACAGGGCGGGGGCTACACCTTC
CDR3 protein: CASSPRGQGGGYTF

D gene: -
clone size: -
V gene: TRBV5-6
J gene: TRBJ1-2
CDR3 DNA: TGTGCCAGCAGCTGGGGGGGAGGAGGCTACACCTTC
CDR3 protein: CASSWGGGGYTF

D gene: TRBD1
clone size: -
V gene: TRBV6-1
J gene: TRBJ2-3
CDR3 DNA: TGTGCCAGCAGTGTTCAGGGGGCAGATACGCAGTATTTT
CDR3 protein: CASSVQGADTQYF

D gene: TRBD2
clone size: -
V gene: TRBV5-1
J gene: TRBJ2-1
CDR3 DNA: TGCGCCAGCAGCGGGGCTAGCGGGAGGGCCTTTGGGGTGAATGAGCAGTTCTTC
CDR3 protein: CASSGASGRAFGVNEQFF

D gene: -
clone size: -
V gene: TRBV6-6
J gene: TRBJ1-2
CDR3 DNA: TGTGCCAGCAGGGGAGACGGGAACTATGGCTACACCTTC
CDR3 protein: CASRGDGNYGYTF

D gene: -
clone size: -
V gene: TRBV7-8
J gene: TRBJ2-7
CDR3 DNA: TGTGCCAGCAGCCGCCCGGCGCCCTGGACTACCCTACTTTACGAGCAGTACTTC
CDR3 protein: CASSRPAPWTTLLYEQYF

D gene: -
clone size: -
V gene: TRBV4-3
J gene: TRBJ2-7
CDR3 DNA: TGCGCCAGCAGCCAAGGAGAGGCGGGGCTCTACGGGCAGTACTTC
CDR3 protein: CASSQGEAGLYGQYF

D gene: -
clone size: -
V gene: TRBV7-9
J gene: TRBJ1-3
CDR3 DNA: TGTGCCAGCAGCGGTAGGGGTTTTGCTGGAAACACCATATATTTT
CDR3 protein: CASSGRGFAGNTIYF

D gene: -
clone size: -
V gene: TRBV2
J gene: TRBJ2-2
CDR3 DNA: TGTGCCAGCAGTCAAACCCTAGAATTCGCGAACACCGGGGAGCTGTTTTTT
CDR3 protein: CASSQTLEFANTGELFF

D gene: -
clone size: once
V gene: TRBV6-1
J gene: TRBJ1-2
CDR3 DNA: TGTGCCAGCAGTGAACAGGCGGGTAACTATGGCTACACCTTC
CDR3 protein: CASSEQAGNYGYTF

D gene: TRBD2
clone size: many
V gene: TRBV6-6
J gene: TRBJ2-5
CDR3 DNA: TGTGCCAGCACTATGACTAGCGGGGGGAAAGAGACCCAGTACTTC
CDR3 protein: CASTMTSGGKETQYF

D gene: TRBD2
clone size: -
V gene: TRBV7-9
J gene: TRBJ2-1
CDR3 DNA: TGTGCCAGCAGCTTTAGCGGGTTCTACAATGAGCAGTTCTTC
CDR3 protein: CASSFSGFYNEQFF

D gene: -
clone size: -
V gene: TRBV18
J gene: TRBJ2-2
CDR3 DNA: TGTGCCAGCTCGCAGATAAGGGGCACCGGGGAGCTGTTTTTT
CDR3 protein: CASSQIRGTGELFF

D gene: TRBD1
clone size: -
V gene: TRBV6-5
J gene: TRBJ1-4
CDR3 DNA: TGTGCCAGCAGTTACTCAAGGACAGGGGGTGAAAAACTGTTTTTT
CDR3 protein: CASSYSRTGGEKLFF

D gene: -
clone size: -
V gene: TRBV7-8
J gene: TRBJ2-2
CDR3 DNA: TGTGCCAGCAGACCAAGGGGCCAAAACACCGGGGAGCTGTTTTTT
CDR3 protein: CASRPRGQNTGELFF

D gene: -
clone size: -
V gene: TRBV7-2
J gene: TRBJ1-1
CDR3 DNA: TGTGCCAGCAGCTTAAATCCGTCACTGACTGAAGCTTTCTTT
CDR3 protein: CASSLNPSLTEAFF

D gene: -
clone size: -
V gene: TRBV13
J gene: TRBJ2-3
CDR3 DNA: TGTGCCAGCTGCGAGTTCGGGGATACGCAGTATTTT
CDR3 protein: CASCEFGDTQYF

D gene: TRBD2
clone size: -
V gene: TRBV5-1
J gene: TRBJ2-7
CDR3 DNA: TGCGCCAGCAGCTTTTCTACTAGCGGGGAGCAGTACTTC
CDR3 protein: CASSFSTSGEQYF